This section outlines one TCR beta chain sequence together with its context. These data belong to a study of identical twins. TCRdb recomputed calls from the 5' RACE reads with MiXCR, one row per CDR3 protein. The table shows approximately 700,000 distinct CDR3 sequences, with roughly 18% occurring only once. From germline, CDR1 is SQVTM and CDR2 ANQGSEA. The V segment lost 6 bases and the J segment 0 bases; nucleotides outside the gene matches: 4. The CDR3 sequence is 14 residues long. This sample was shared with a second study, whose subject was T cells expressing NK-cell markers. That source adds: Serological testing identified seven of the eight sequenced donors as HCMV-seropositive and one as seronegative. Roughly six donors showed dominant NKG2C+ clonotypes comprising about 1.0-7.5% of their CD8+ T cells. It was still unclear whether expanded NKG2C+ T cell clones were HCMV specific.

This receptor was identified in a young woman in good health. The sample was PBMCs. The chain couples TRBV29-1 to TRBJ2-1; 8 nucleotides agree with TRBD1. The CDR3 nucleotides are TGCAGCGTGAGGACAGGGAGCTCCTACAATGAGCAGTTCTTC. Encoded protein: CSVRTGSSYNEQFF.